The 4 T cell receptor beta chains below come from one sample, sequenced in a study of early T cells in non-severe SARS-CoV-2 infection. TCRdb itself ran the 5' RACE reads through MiXCR, one entry per CDR3 protein. This sample yields 50,000 or so distinct CDR3 sequences, of which 12% are seen a single time; roughly a tenth belongs to the top ten. The material sequenced was whole blood. The source is an adult who was a healthcare worker with PCR-confirmed SARS-CoV-2 infection or an uninfected control (not recorded which).

This clonotype was seen more than once but under ten times. The chain joins TRBV7-2 to TRBJ1-6, with D unresolved. CDR3 length equals 13 residues. The V and J ends lost 2 bases and 10 bases respectively, with 9 bases between them. Germline CDR1 SGHTA, CDR2 FQGNSA. CDR3 residues: CASSLKRSSPLHF. DNA of the CDR3: TGTGCCAGCAGCTTAAAAAGGAGCTCACCCCTCCACTTT.

This rearrangement joins TRBV5-6 to TRBJ2-5; no reliable D call. The V and J ends lost 4 bases and 2 bases respectively, with 18 bases between them. This CDR3 contains 16 residues. The germline CDR1 and CDR2 sequences are SGHDT and YYEEEE. CDR3: CASSLLASQVQETQYF. CDR3 bases: TGTGCCAGCAGCCTCCTGGCTTCCCAGGTACAAGAGACCCAGTACTTC.

At least ten counts were recorded for this clonotype. V usage is TRBV29-1 and J usage is TRBJ1-5; D gene unclear. Germline V gives CDR1 SQVTM, CDR2 ANQGSEA. The CDR3 runs to 12 residues. Trimming pared 2 bases from V and 0 bases from J, leaving 2 bases between. In DNA, the CDR3 is TGCAGCGTTGAACATAGCAATCAGCCCCAGCATTTT. It translates to CSVEHSNQPQHF.

This clonotype was seen at least ten times. The V call is TRBV29-1, the J call TRBJ1-1; D call uncertain. Germline V gene lookup returns CDR1 SQVTM and CDR2 ANQGSEA. V was cut by 4 bases and J by 6 bases, with 27 bases left in between. The CDR3 length is 17 residues. The CDR3 loop is CSVAPAGLLEGVSEAFF. CDR3 bases: TGCAGCGTTGCCCCCGCCGGTTTGTTGGAGGGAGTCTCTGAAGCTTTCTTT.